These T cell receptor beta chains were read from a single sample in a study of T-cell reconstitution after alpha-beta-depleted transplantation in children. TCRdb called the PCR reads again in MiXCR, with one record for every CDR3 protein. The sample includes 500,000 to 750,000 distinct CDR3 sequences, 27% seen only once; the top ten take about 35%. The input for sequencing was PBMCs, taken before TCRalphabeta/CD19-depleted stem cell transplant. The source of these receptors is a boy younger than two with Wiskott-Aldrich syndrome, due to receive a stem cell transplant. Each CDR3 is given with its conserved first and last residue. Fields, in order: CDR3 DNA, CDR3 protein, clone size, J gene, V gene, D gene. A D gene is named only where the DNA matches it firmly. Rows give clone size only sometimes, using once, few, many, or a class for an expanded clone.

CDR3nt: TGCGCCAGCAGCTTGGACAGGCTGATCTCCTACAATGAGCAGTTCTTC
CDR3aa: CASSLDRLISYNEQFF
abundance: .
j_gene: TRBJ2-1
v_gene: TRBV5-1
d_gene: .

CDR3nt: TGCGCCAGCGCGCTAGCGGGGCAAGAGACCCAGTACTTC
CDR3aa: CASALAGQETQYF
abundance: .
j_gene: TRBJ2-5
v_gene: TRBV10-1
d_gene: TRBD2

CDR3nt: TGTGCCAGCAGCCAAGCGGGACAGGGAGCCAAAAACATTCAGTACTTC
CDR3aa: CASSQAGQGAKNIQYF
abundance: .
j_gene: TRBJ2-4
v_gene: TRBV3-1
d_gene: TRBD1

CDR3nt: TGTGCCAGCGAATACGATAACGGGGGAGGCAAAAACATTCAGTACTTC
CDR3aa: CASEYDNGGGKNIQYF
abundance: many
j_gene: TRBJ2-4
v_gene: TRBV7-9
d_gene: .

CDR3nt: TGCAGCGTCCAGGGGATGTTGCCAGATACGCAGTATTTT
CDR3aa: CSVQGMLPDTQYF
abundance: few
j_gene: TRBJ2-3
v_gene: TRBV29-1
d_gene: .

CDR3nt: TGTGCCAGCAGCCGTAATGACAGGGAAGATACGCAGTATTTT
CDR3aa: CASSRNDREDTQYF
abundance: .
j_gene: TRBJ2-3
v_gene: TRBV7-9
d_gene: TRBD1

CDR3nt: TGCGCCAGCAGCTTGGGACTTCGACAGTACAATGAGCAGTTCTTC
CDR3aa: CASSLGLRQYNEQFF
abundance: .
j_gene: TRBJ2-1
v_gene: TRBV5-1
d_gene: .

CDR3nt: TGCAGCGTCGGACAGGGCCCCTATGGCTACACCTTC
CDR3aa: CSVGQGPYGYTF
abundance: .
j_gene: TRBJ1-2
v_gene: TRBV29-1
d_gene: TRBD1

CDR3nt: TGTGCCAGCATAGCAGTCCAGGGTCTAGGGGTAACCGGGGAGCTGTTTTTT
CDR3aa: CASIAVQGLGVTGELFF
abundance: .
j_gene: TRBJ2-2
v_gene: TRBV12-3/TRBV12-4
d_gene: .

CDR3nt: TGTGCCAGCCATGGGCAGTTCGAAGCTTTCTTT
CDR3aa: CASHGQFEAFF
abundance: .
j_gene: TRBJ1-1
v_gene: TRBV12-3/TRBV12-4
d_gene: .

CDR3nt: TGCAGCGTTGCGTCTTGGGGGGTCGATACGCAGTATTTT
CDR3aa: CSVASWGVDTQYF
abundance: .
j_gene: TRBJ2-3
v_gene: TRBV29-1
d_gene: .

CDR3nt: TGTGCCAGCCTACGGGAGGCCCCCTACGAGCAGTACTTC
CDR3aa: CASLREAPYEQYF
abundance: .
j_gene: TRBJ2-7
v_gene: TRBV18
d_gene: TRBD2

CDR3nt: TGTGCCAGCAGCACTTCGACTAGCGGGAGGGCGGGGAAATACAATGAGCAGTTCTTC
CDR3aa: CASSTSTSGRAGKYNEQFF
abundance: once
j_gene: TRBJ2-1
v_gene: TRBV11-1
d_gene: TRBD2

CDR3nt: TGTGCCAGCGGTGAGTGGGGGGAGTATCAGCCCCAGCATTTT
CDR3aa: CASGEWGEYQPQHF
abundance: .
j_gene: TRBJ1-5
v_gene: TRBV12-3/TRBV12-4
d_gene: .

CDR3nt: TGTGCCAGCAACCGACCAGGACTAGCGGGGAACAATGAGCAGTTCTTC
CDR3aa: CASNRPGLAGNNEQFF
abundance: few
j_gene: TRBJ2-1
v_gene: TRBV6-5
d_gene: TRBD2

CDR3nt: TGCGCCAGCAGCTCCGGACAGGGGAGGTATTTT
CDR3aa: CASSSGQGRYF
abundance: .
j_gene: TRBJ2-3
v_gene: TRBV5-1
d_gene: TRBD1

CDR3nt: TGTGCCACCAGTGATTTTCGAGAGGAGCAGTACTTC
CDR3aa: CATSDFREEQYF
abundance: few
j_gene: TRBJ2-7
v_gene: TRBV24-1
d_gene: .

CDR3nt: TGTGCCAGCAGCTATGGGGGGACTAATGAAAAACTGTTTTTT
CDR3aa: CASSYGGTNEKLFF
abundance: .
j_gene: TRBJ1-4
v_gene: TRBV11-2
d_gene: .

CDR3nt: TGCAGCGTTCTGGGCGGGAGTAACAATGAACAGTTCTTC
CDR3aa: CSVLGGSNNEQFF
abundance: few
j_gene: TRBJ2-1
v_gene: TRBV29-1
d_gene: TRBD2

CDR3nt: TGCGCCAGCAGCAGGGACAGCCACTCCTACGAGCAGTACTTC
CDR3aa: CASSRDSHSYEQYF
abundance: .
j_gene: TRBJ2-7
v_gene: TRBV5-1
d_gene: TRBD1

CDR3nt: TGTGCCAGCAGCCAAGCGACTAGTGCTTCGGGTGAGCAGTTCTTC
CDR3aa: CASSQATSASGEQFF
abundance: .
j_gene: TRBJ2-1
v_gene: TRBV14
d_gene: .

CDR3nt: TGTGCCAGCAGCGCACAGGGGCCAGATACGCAGTATTTT
CDR3aa: CASSAQGPDTQYF
abundance: many
j_gene: TRBJ2-3
v_gene: TRBV9
d_gene: TRBD1

CDR3nt: TGTGCCAGCGGACTATCCGCCGGGGAGCTGTTTTTT
CDR3aa: CASGLSAGELFF
abundance: .
j_gene: TRBJ2-2
v_gene: TRBV6-5
d_gene: .

CDR3nt: TGCGCCAGCAGCCGGGGAGGGGAAGCTTTCTTT
CDR3aa: CASSRGGEAFF
abundance: few
j_gene: TRBJ1-1
v_gene: TRBV4-1
d_gene: .

CDR3nt: TGTGCCAGCAGCTTAGTAGGAGCAGCAGCCTCTGGAAACACCATATATTTT
CDR3aa: CASSLVGAAASGNTIYF
abundance: .
j_gene: TRBJ1-3
v_gene: TRBV11-2
d_gene: .

CDR3nt: TGCGCCAGCTTGGGGGAAGCTGGGGCCAACGTCCTGACTTTC
CDR3aa: CASLGEAGANVLTF
abundance: few
j_gene: TRBJ2-6
v_gene: TRBV5-1
d_gene: .

CDR3nt: TGTGCCAGCAGCCAGGCCTCCAGGCGGGGCTCCTACGAGCAGTACTTC
CDR3aa: CASSQASRRGSYEQYF
abundance: .
j_gene: TRBJ2-7
v_gene: TRBV28
d_gene: .